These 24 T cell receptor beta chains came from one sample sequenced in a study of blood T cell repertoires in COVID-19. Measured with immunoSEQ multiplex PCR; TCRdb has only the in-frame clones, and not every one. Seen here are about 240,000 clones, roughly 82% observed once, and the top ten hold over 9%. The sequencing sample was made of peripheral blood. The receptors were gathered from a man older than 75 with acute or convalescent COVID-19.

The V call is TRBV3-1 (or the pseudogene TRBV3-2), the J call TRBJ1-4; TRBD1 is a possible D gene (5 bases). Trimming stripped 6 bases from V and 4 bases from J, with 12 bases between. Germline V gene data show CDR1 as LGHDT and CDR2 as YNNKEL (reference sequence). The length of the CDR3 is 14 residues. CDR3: CASSLDSFNEKLFF. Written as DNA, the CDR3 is TGTGCCAGCAGTTTAGACAGTTTTAATGAAAAACTGTTTTTT.

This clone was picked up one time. CDR3 protein: CASSLGPGQAAGELFF. Here the CDR3 DNA reads TGTGCCAGCAGCTTGGGGCCCGGACAGGCCGCCGGGGAGCTGTTTTTT. This sequence joins TRBV5-6 and TRBJ2-2; 7 bases are shared with TRBD1. V dropped 0 bases and J dropped 6; count of bases not matched to a gene: 8. Germline V gene sequence: CDR1 SGHDT, CDR2 YYEEEE. The CDR3 is 16 residues long.

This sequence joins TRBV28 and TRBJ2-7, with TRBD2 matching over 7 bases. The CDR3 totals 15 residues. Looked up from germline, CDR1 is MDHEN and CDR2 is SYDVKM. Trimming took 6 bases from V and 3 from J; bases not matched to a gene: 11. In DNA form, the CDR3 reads TGTGCCAGCAGAACCCCGGGCGGGAGTAACTACGAGCAGTACTTC. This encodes CASRTPGGSNYEQYF.

CDR3 DNA: TGTGCCAGCAGCTTTTCTGGGGCCACTGAAGCTTTCTTT. Amino acids: CASSFSGATEAFF. The genes are TRBV11-3 and TRBJ1-1, with D possibly TRBD1 on 5 matching bases. CDR3 length equals 13 residues. Deletions cut 3 bases from V and 4 bases from J, with 9 bases between. The germline V gene has CDR1 SGHNT and CDR2 YENEEA.

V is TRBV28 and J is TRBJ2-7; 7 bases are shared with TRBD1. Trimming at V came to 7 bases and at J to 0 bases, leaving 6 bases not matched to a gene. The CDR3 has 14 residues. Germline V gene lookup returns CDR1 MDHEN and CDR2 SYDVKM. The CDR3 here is CASNLGQRSYEQYF. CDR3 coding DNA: TGTGCCAGCAATCTGGGACAGCGCTCCTACGAGCAGTACTTC.

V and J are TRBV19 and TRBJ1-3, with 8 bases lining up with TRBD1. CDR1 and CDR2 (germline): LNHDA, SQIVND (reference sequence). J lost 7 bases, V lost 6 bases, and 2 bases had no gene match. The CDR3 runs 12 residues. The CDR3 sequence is CASSRQGNTIYF. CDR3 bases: TGTGCCAGTAGCAGACAGGGGAACACCATATATTTT.

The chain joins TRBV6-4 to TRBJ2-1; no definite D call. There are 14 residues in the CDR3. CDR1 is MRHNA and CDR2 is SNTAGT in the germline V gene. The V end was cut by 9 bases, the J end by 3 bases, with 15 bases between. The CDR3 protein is CASLLRGFYNEQFF. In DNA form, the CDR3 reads TGTGCCAGTCTTCTCCGCGGCTTCTACAATGAGCAGTTCTTC.

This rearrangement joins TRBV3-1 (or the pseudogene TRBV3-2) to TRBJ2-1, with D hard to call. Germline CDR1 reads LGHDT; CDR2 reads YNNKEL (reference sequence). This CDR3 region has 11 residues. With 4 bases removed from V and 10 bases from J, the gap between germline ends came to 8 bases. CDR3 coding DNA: TGTGCCAGCAGCCTGAGAGAAGAGCAGTTCTTC. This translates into CASSLREEQFF.

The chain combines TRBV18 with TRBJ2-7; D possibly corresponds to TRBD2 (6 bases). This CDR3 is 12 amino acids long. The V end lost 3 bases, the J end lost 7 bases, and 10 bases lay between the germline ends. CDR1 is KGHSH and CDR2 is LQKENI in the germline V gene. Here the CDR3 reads CASSPGGEEQYF. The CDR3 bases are TGTGCCAGCTCACCCGGGGGAGAAGAGCAGTACTTC.

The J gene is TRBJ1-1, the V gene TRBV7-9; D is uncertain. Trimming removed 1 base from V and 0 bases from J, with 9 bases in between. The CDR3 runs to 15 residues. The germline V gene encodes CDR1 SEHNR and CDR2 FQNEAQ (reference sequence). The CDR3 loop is CASSLVLGVNTEAFF. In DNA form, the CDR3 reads TGTGCCAGCAGCTTAGTTCTCGGGGTGAACACTGAAGCTTTCTTT.

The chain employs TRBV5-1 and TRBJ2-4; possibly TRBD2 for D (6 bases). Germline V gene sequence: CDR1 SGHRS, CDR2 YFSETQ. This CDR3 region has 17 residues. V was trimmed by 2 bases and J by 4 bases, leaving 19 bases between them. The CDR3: CASSFLDRGSGKNIQYF. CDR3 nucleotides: TGCGCCAGCAGCTTCCTGGACCGGGGGAGCGGGAAAAACATTCAGTACTTC.

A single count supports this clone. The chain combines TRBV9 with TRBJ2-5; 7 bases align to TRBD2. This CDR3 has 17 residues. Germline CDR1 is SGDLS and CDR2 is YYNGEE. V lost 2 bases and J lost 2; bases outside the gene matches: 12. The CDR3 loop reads CASSVGLSGDSQETQYF. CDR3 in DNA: TGTGCCAGCAGCGTGGGTCTGAGCGGGGATTCACAAGAGACCCAGTACTTC.

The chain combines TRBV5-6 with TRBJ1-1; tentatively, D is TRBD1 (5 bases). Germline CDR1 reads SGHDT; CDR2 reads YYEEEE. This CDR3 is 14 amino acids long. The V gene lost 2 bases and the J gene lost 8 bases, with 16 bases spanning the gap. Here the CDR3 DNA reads TGTGCCAGCAGCTTTGGAAATGGACATACCGAAGCTTTCTTT. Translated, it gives CASSFGNGHTEAFF.

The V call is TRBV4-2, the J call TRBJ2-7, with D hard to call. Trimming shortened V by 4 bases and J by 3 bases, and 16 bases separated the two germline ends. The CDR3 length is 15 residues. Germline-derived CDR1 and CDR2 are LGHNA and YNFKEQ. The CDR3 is CASSRERGLNYEQYF. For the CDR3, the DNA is TGTGCCAGCAGCCGCGAGAGAGGTCTCAACTACGAGCAGTACTTC.

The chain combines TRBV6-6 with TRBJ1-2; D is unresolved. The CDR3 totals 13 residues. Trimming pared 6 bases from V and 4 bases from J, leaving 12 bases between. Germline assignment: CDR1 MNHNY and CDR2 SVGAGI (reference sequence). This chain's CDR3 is CASSPSLRYGYTF. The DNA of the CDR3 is TGTGCCAGCAGCCCCTCCCTCCGCTATGGCTACACCTTC.

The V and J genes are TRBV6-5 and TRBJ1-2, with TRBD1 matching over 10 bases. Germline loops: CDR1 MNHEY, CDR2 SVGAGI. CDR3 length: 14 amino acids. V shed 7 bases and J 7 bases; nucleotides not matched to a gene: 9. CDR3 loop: CASTSDRGLRGYTF. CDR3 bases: TGTGCCAGCACCTCCGACAGGGGGCTCCGTGGCTACACCTTC.

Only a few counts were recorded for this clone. The DNA for the CDR3 is TGTGCCAGCTCACCTACAGACAGAAATGAAAAACTGTTTTTT. This sequence encodes CASSPTDRNEKLFF. The rearrangement uses TRBV18 and TRBJ1-4; weak D call: TRBD1 (5 bases). The length of the CDR3 is 14 residues. Germline-derived CDR1 and CDR2 are KGHSH and LQKENI. V lost 3 bases and J lost 5, with 10 bases in between.

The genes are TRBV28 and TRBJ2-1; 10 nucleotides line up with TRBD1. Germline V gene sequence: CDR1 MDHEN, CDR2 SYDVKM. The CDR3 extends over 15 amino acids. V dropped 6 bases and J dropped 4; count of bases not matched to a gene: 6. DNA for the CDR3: TGTGCCAGCAGAAGGACAGGGGGGAAATACAATGAGCAGTTCTTC. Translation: CASRRTGGKYNEQFF.

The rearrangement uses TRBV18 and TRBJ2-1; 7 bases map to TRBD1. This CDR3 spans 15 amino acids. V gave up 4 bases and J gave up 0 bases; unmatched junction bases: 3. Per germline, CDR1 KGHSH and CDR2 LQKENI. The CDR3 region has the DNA TGTGCCAGCTCACAGGGACAGAGCTCCTACAATGAGCAGTTCTTC. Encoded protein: CASSQGQSSYNEQFF.

CDR3 sequence: CASSFLAAGEFHEQYF. CDR3 in DNA: TGTGCCAGCAGCTTTTTAGCAGCGGGAGAGTTCCACGAGCAGTACTTC. The rearrangement links TRBV7-6 to TRBJ2-7; 8 bases agree with TRBD2. This CDR3 has 16 residues. CDR1 is SGHVS, CDR2 FNYEAQ, per germline. Trimming took 3 bases from V and 5 from J; bases not matched to a gene: 12.

The CDR3 bases are TGTGCCAGCAGCTTAGCTTCAGCGACCCAAGAGACCCAGTACTTC. This encodes CASSLASATQETQYF. The chain employs TRBV7-2 and TRBJ2-5; D remains ambiguous. Germline V CDR1 and CDR2: SGHTA, FQGNSA. The CDR3 is 15 residues long. V gave up 0 bases and J gave up 1 base, with 9 bases separating them.

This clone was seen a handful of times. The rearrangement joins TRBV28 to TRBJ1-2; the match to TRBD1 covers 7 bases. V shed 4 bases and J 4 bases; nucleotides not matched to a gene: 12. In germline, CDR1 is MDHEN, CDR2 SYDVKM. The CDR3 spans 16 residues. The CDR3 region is CASSSMADRVGYGYTF. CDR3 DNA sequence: TGTGCCAGCAGTTCCATGGCTGACAGGGTTGGCTATGGCTACACCTTC.

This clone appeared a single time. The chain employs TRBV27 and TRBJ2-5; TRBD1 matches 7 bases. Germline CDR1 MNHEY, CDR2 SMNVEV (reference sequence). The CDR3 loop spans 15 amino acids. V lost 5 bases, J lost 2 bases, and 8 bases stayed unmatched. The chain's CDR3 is CASSPLTGWQETQYF. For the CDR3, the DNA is TGTGCCAGCAGTCCCTTGACAGGGTGGCAAGAGACCCAGTACTTC.

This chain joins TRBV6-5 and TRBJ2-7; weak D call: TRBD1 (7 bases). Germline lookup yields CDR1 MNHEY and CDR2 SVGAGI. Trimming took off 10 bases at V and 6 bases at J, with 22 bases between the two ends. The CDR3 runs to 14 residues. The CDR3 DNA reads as TGTGCCACCTCCCAGGGGGGACGAGGGGGCGAGCAGTACTTC. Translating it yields CATSQGGRGGEQYF.